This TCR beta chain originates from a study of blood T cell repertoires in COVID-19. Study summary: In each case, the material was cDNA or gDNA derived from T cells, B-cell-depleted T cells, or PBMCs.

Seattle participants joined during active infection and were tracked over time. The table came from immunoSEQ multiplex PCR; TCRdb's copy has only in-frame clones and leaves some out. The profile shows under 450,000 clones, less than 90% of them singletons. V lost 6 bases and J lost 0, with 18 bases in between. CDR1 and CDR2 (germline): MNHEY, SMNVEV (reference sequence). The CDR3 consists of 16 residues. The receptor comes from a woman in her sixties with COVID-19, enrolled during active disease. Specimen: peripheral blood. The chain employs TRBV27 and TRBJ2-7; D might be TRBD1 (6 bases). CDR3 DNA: TGTGCCAGCAGGCCGAAGCAGGGGACCCTCTCCTACGAGCAGTACTTC. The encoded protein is CASRPKQGTLSYEQYF.